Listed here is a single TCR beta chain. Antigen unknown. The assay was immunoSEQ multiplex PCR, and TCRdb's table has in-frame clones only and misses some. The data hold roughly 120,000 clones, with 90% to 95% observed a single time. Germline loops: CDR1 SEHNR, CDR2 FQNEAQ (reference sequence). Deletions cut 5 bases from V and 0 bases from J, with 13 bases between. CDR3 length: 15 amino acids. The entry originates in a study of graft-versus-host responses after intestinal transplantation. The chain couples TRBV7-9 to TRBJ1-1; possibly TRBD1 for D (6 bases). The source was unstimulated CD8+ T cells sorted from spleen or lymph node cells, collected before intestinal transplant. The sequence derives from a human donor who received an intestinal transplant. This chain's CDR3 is CASSPEQGLNTEAFF. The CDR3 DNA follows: TGTGCCAGCAGCCCAGAGCAGGGGTTGAACACTGAAGCTTTCTTT.